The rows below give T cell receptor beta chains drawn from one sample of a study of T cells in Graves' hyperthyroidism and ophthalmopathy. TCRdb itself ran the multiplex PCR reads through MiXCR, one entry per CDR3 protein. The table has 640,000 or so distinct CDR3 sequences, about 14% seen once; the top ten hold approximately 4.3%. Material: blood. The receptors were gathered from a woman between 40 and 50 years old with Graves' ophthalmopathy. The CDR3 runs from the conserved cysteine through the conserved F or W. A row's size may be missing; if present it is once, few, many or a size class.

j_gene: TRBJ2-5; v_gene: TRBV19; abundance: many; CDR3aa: CASSTNRGHGETQYF
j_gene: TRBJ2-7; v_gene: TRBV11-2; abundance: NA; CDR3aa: CASSLRDYKYEQYF
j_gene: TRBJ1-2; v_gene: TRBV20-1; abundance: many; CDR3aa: CSARDPGGGYTF
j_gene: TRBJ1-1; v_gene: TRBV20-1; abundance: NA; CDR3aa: CSARSREGLDTEAFF
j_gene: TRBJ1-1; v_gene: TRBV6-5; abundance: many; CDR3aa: CASSSLGEAFF
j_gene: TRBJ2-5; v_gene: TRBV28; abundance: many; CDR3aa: CATRGGVQETQYF
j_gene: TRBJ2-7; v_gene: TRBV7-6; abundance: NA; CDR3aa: CASSLGEGESPYEQYF
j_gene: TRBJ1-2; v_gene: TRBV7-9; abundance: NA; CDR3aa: CASSFSSLGPYGYTF
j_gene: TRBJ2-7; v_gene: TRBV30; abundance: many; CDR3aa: CAWSGRREPYEQYF
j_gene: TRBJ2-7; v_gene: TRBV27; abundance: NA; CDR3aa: CASSGRNRYEQYF
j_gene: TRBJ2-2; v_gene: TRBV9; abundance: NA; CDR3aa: CASSVARLAGGPGELFF
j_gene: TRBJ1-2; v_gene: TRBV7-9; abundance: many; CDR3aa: CASSLTGQGHGYTF